Presented here are 18 T cell receptor beta chains from one specimen sequenced in a study of identical twins. TCRdb re-called the 5' RACE reads through MiXCR, storing one row per CDR3 protein. The sample comprises under 500,000 distinct CDR3 sequences, roughly an eighth of which are singletons, and approximately 0.98% rests with the top ten. The same specimen was also included in a second study, on yellow fever vaccine responses in identical twins.

Sequencing was carried out using CD4+ T cells sorted from blood. The receptor set was obtained from a woman between 18 and 30 years old in good health.

A few counts support this clonotype. The chain employs TRBV28 and TRBJ1-5; tentatively, D is TRBD1 (5 bases). Germline V gives CDR1 MDHEN, CDR2 SYDVKM. Deletions cut 3 bases from V and 0 bases from J, with 6 bases between. This CDR3 spans 14 amino acids. CDR3 in DNA: TGTGCCAGCAGTTTGACAGTTAGCAATCAGCCCCAGCATTTT. Its protein is CASSLTVSNQPQHF.

This clonotype was detected many times. The chain combines TRBV29-1 with TRBJ2-1; 10 nucleotides match TRBD1. The CDR3 is 15 residues long. The junction had 11 bases not matched to a gene; V was cut back by 4 bases and J by 8 bases. Germline V CDR1 and CDR2: SQVTM, ANQGSEA. CDR3 bases: TGCAGCGTTGGCACTTGGGACAGGGGACTCTATGAGCAGTTCTTC. This encodes CSVGTWDRGLYEQFF.

This clonotype was observed a few times. The rearrangement links TRBV7-8 to TRBJ2-7; 8 bases map to TRBD1. Looked up from germline, CDR1 is SGHVS and CDR2 is FQNEAQ. V shed 3 bases and J 5 bases; nucleotides not matched to a gene: 9. The CDR3 contains 15 residues. The CDR3 spells CASSLDRVILHEQYF. DNA of the CDR3: TGTGCCAGCAGCTTGGACAGGGTTATCCTCCACGAGCAGTACTTC.

This clonotype has only a few counts. J is TRBJ2-1 and V is TRBV28; D is ambiguous. This CDR3 has 16 residues. The V end was cut by 6 bases, the J end by 4 bases, with 19 bases between. Germline V gene lookup returns CDR1 MDHEN and CDR2 SYDVKM. In DNA, the CDR3 is TGTGCCAGCAGCCCCCTGGGCACAACAAAGTACAATGAGCAGTTCTTC. It codes for CASSPLGTTKYNEQFF.

This clonotype was observed a handful of times. CDR3 nucleotides: TGCGCCAGCAGCTTGGCCAGATCAGGGATTCCCTACGAGCAGTACTTC. Amino acids: CASSLARSGIPYEQYF. The rearrangement links TRBV5-1 to TRBJ2-7; a possible D gene is TRBD1 (5 bases). Germline V gene lookup returns CDR1 SGHRS and CDR2 YFSETQ. The CDR3 spans 16 residues. V lost 0 bases to trimming and J lost 2 bases, with 15 bases between them.

There are a few counts of this clonotype. The chain joins TRBV9 to TRBJ2-7; 7 bases match TRBD1. Germline assignment: CDR1 SGDLS and CDR2 YYNGEE. The CDR3 consists of 17 residues. The V and J ends lost 3 bases and 0 bases, in that order; junction bases with no gene match: 12. As DNA, the CDR3 is TGTGCCAGCAGCGCGTCCGGGACAGAAAGGAGCTCCTACGAGCAGTACTTC. Translation gives CASSASGTERSSYEQYF.

This clonotype was recorded many times. V usage is TRBV4-1 and J usage is TRBJ2-5; possible D gene TRBD2, 7 bases. V dropped 1 base and J dropped 5 bases, with 17 bases sitting between them. From germline, CDR1 is MGHRA and CDR2 YSYEKL. The CDR3 contains 16 residues. The CDR3 is CASSQVFGGLGETQYF. CDR3 coding DNA: TGCGCCAGCAGCCAAGTTTTCGGGGGGCTAGGGGAGACCCAGTACTTC.

The rearrangement uses TRBV9 and TRBJ2-5; unclear D gene. This CDR3 is 15 amino acids long. Germline V CDR1 and CDR2: SGDLS, YYNGEE. The V and J ends lost 0 bases and 7 bases respectively, with 16 bases between them. In DNA, the CDR3 is TGTGCCAGCAGCGTAGCTACGGCTGCCCCAGGGACCCAGTACTTC. Its translation: CASSVATAAPGTQYF.

For this clonotype: Sequence at one end of the junction differs from germline and may be a read error. The chain combines TRBV20-1 with TRBJ2-2; maybe TRBD1 (6 bases). The CDR3 is made up of 13 amino acids. CDR1 is DFQATT and CDR2 is SNEGSKA in the germline V gene (reference sequence). CDR3 protein: CSARPRGTGELLF. The CDR3 bases are TGCAGTGCTAGACCCAGGGGAACCGGGGAGCTGCTTTTT.

The rearrangement uses TRBV6-1 and TRBJ2-1; TRBD1 is a possible D gene (7 bases). The CDR3 sequence is 17 residues long. Germline CDR1 reads MNHNS; CDR2 reads SASEGT. Trimming stripped 7 bases from V and 6 bases from J, with 25 bases between. The CDR3 region has the DNA TGTGCCAGCACCTCGTGGACAGGAGGGGGTCGCTCCAATGAGCAGTTCTTC. This codes for CASTSWTGGGRSNEQFF.

The chain couples TRBV27 to TRBJ1-6, with TRBD1 matching 11 bases. The CDR3 totals 14 residues. Germline lookup yields CDR1 MNHEY and CDR2 SMNVEV (reference sequence). V was pared by 5 bases and J by 10 bases, with 4 bases of the junction left unmatched. CDR3 residues: CASSTGQGASPLHF. The CDR3 DNA follows: TGTGCCAGCAGTACCGGACAGGGGGCGTCACCCCTCCACTTT.

This sequence joins TRBV3-1 and TRBJ2-1; D might be TRBD2 (7 bases). Trimming cost V 1 base and J 7 bases, with 11 bases left between them. Looked up from germline, CDR1 is LGHDT and CDR2 is YNNKEL (reference sequence). The CDR3 length is 14 residues. The CDR3 sequence: CASSQGGGGNEQFF. The CDR3 DNA reads as TGTGCCAGCAGCCAAGGGGGAGGGGGGAATGAGCAGTTCTTC.

V is TRBV29-1 and J is TRBJ2-5; D may match TRBD1 or TRBD2 (5 bases each). This CDR3 has 14 amino acids. CDR1 is SQVTM and CDR2 is ANQGSEA in the germline V gene. Trimming took 5 bases from V and 4 from J, leaving 17 bases between them. The CDR3 region is CSVKAVGTLETQYF. The CDR3 coding sequence is TGCAGCGTTAAAGCGGTCGGGACCCTAGAGACCCAGTACTTC. Full variable domain (outside the CDR3, taken from reference TRBV29-1 and TRBJ2-5): SAVISQKPSRDICQRGTSLTIQCQVDSQVTMMFWYRQQPGQSLTLIATANQGSEATYESGFVIDKFPISRPNLTFSTLTVSNMSPEDSSIYLCSVKAVGTLETQYFGPGTRLLVL.

This chain joins TRBV7-8 and TRBJ2-3; 8 bases are a match to TRBD1. Germline V gene data show CDR1 as SGHVS and CDR2 as FQNEAQ. After removal of 4 bases from V and 4 bases from J, the junction contained 7 bases not matched to a gene. CDR3 size: 15 residues. The CDR3 loop reads CASSSDRVGADTQYF. The CDR3 DNA sequence: TGTGCCAGCAGCTCGGACAGGGTGGGCGCAGATACGCAGTATTTT.

The CDR3 sequence: CASSLGLRASTYEQYF. The CDR3 DNA sequence: TGTGCCAGCAGCTTAGGTCTCAGGGCCAGTACCTACGAGCAGTACTTC. This chain joins TRBV11-2 and TRBJ2-7; D might be TRBD1 (5 bases). Germline V CDR1 and CDR2: SGHAT, FQNNGV. The length of the CDR3 is 16 residues. Trimming pared 1 base from V and 2 bases from J, leaving 15 bases between.

This clonotype has just a few counts. The chain couples TRBV21-1 to TRBJ2-5; the tabulated D call, TRBD1, remains unverified against the DNA. TRBV21-1 is annotated as a pseudogene. The CDR3 contains 15 residues. CDR3 bases: TGTGCCAGCAGCAAAGTAGGGGGGGGTGGTAGGGCCCAGTACTTC. Protein: CASSKVGGGGRAQYF.

The rearrangement links TRBV25-1 to TRBJ2-7; possible D gene TRBD2, 5 bases. Germline CDR1 reads MGHDK; CDR2 reads SYGVNS. This CDR3 region has 14 residues. V lost 6 bases to trimming and J lost 3 bases, with 15 bases between them. The CDR3 sequence is CASRAAGGLYEQYF. For the CDR3, the DNA is TGTGCCAGCAGAGCCGCGGGCGGCCTCTACGAGCAGTACTTC.

This clonotype showed up just a few times. V usage is TRBV20-1 and J usage is TRBJ2-3; D call uncertain. The CDR3 totals 14 residues. V dropped 1 base and J dropped 8 bases, with 16 bases sitting between them. From germline, CDR1 is DFQATT and CDR2 SNEGSKA (reference sequence). CDR3: CSARAGPSRVTQYF. Here the CDR3 DNA reads TGCAGTGCTAGAGCCGGACCGTCTCGAGTTACGCAGTATTTT.